This T cell receptor (beta chain) was recorded in a study of blood T cell repertoires in COVID-19. Across the whole study: Acute and convalescent COVID-19 specimens originated in the United States, Italy and Spain. The cDNA or gDNA used as material had been derived from T cells, B-cell-depleted T cells, or PBMCs.

Patients at the Seattle site were enrolled during active infection and followed longitudinally. Authors' processing steps: By means of reference gene primer amplification, nucleated cell counts were estimated. Clones were sequenced by immunoSEQ multiplex PCR, and TCRdb holds only the in-frame ones, with some missing. The D gene and trimming were derived from the DNA, and the V and J assignments and clone size from that table. In the table there are 250,000 to 350,000 clones, 85% to 90% of which are singletons. CDR3 length: 15 amino acids. Looked up from germline, CDR1 is ENHRY and CDR2 is SYGVKD. Trimming cost V 6 bases and J 8 bases; bases outside gene matches: 9.

Sequenced: peripheral blood. The receptor was derived from a woman aged 25 to 39 with COVID-19, enrolled during active disease. The chain recombines TRBV10-3 with TRBJ2-1; 11 nucleotides agree with TRBD2. In DNA, the CDR3 is TGTGCCATCAGAGGTACTAGCGGGAGAAGAGATGAGCAGTTCTTC. Amino acid sequence: CAIRGTSGRRDEQFF.